A single sample gave rise to the 4 T cell receptor beta chains below, sequenced in a study of post-analysis software for immune sequencing data. General study findings and limits: Relative to controls, patients had five TRBV segments at higher frequency, with TRBV5-6, TRBV5-1 and TRBV20-1 among these.

These receptors lack a known antigen. Unique molecular identifiers were carried by the TCR beta cDNA libraries. TCRdb passed the PCR reads through MiXCR, listing each CDR3 protein once. The sample carries about 460,000 distinct CDR3 sequences, approximately 46% recorded once. Sequences were obtained from blood. These receptors originate from a girl aged 5 to 17 with multiple sclerosis.

V is TRBV7-2 and J is TRBJ1-2; no clear D gene. This CDR3 contains 18 residues. Trimming cost V 5 bases and J 4 bases, with 26 bases left between them. Germline CDR1 SGHTA, CDR2 FQGNSA. Here the CDR3 reads CASSPRRASHSLFYGYTF. The CDR3 coding sequence is TGTGCCAGCAGCCCCCGACGGGCATCACACTCCCTGTTCTATGGCTACACCTTC.

The chain employs TRBV6-2 or TRBV6-3 and TRBJ2-3; D ambiguous. The V end lost 0 bases, the J end lost 4 bases, and 11 bases lay between the germline ends. The CDR3 loop spans 15 amino acids. Germline V CDR1 and CDR2: MNHEY, SVGEGT. The CDR3 region is CASSYSPDVADTQYF. The CDR3 DNA follows: TGTGCCAGCAGTTACTCACCGGATGTAGCAGATACGCAGTATTTT.

The genes are TRBV2 and TRBJ2-3; TRBD2 might be the D (5 bases). Trimming took 7 bases from V and 7 from J, leaving 18 bases between them. Germline values: CDR1 SNHLY, CDR2 FYNNEI. The CDR3 spans 14 residues. The CDR3: CASIGLSWEHTQYF. The CDR3 nucleotides read TGTGCCAGCATCGGGCTCTCGTGGGAGCATACGCAGTATTTT.

The rearrangement joins TRBV11-1 to TRBJ2-4, with TRBD2 as a possible D gene (6 bases). The CDR3 has 14 residues. CDR1 is SGHAT and CDR2 is FQDESV in the germline V gene (reference sequence). Trimming took off 0 bases at V and 13 bases at J, with 16 bases between the two ends. In DNA form, the CDR3 reads TGTGCCAGCAGCTTAGCTGCCGGGACGGGGGAGCAGTACTTC. This encodes CASSLAAGTGEQYF.